This T cell receptor beta chain is from a study of cytomegalovirus exposure and HLA in healthy donors. Findings and caveats of the study: Information on immune exposure was restricted to one variable (CMV serostatus). Sequencing artifact likely explains a cluster of highly shared sequence variants.

This CDR3 comprises 15 residues. Germline V gene lookup returns CDR1 LNHNV and CDR2 YYDKDF (reference sequence). Trimming removed 1 base from V and 5 bases from J, with 14 bases in between. The primer mix had 60 Vbeta and 13 Jbeta primers. Repertoires were generated with immunoSEQ multiplex PCR, while TCRdb's copy carries only in-frame clones and drops some. Of about 140,000 clones in the sample, about 80% were seen once. As concerns this clone: What it binds is not known.

The J gene is TRBJ1-2, the V gene TRBV15; possible D gene TRBD1, 6 bases. The clonotype comes from a woman aged 40 to 50 in good health and CMV-seronegative. Sequencing was done on a sample of PBMCs. The CDR3 region has the DNA TGTGCCACCAGCAGAGTCGTCGGGGGGCAATATGGCTACACCTTC. This gives the protein CATSRVVGGQYGYTF.